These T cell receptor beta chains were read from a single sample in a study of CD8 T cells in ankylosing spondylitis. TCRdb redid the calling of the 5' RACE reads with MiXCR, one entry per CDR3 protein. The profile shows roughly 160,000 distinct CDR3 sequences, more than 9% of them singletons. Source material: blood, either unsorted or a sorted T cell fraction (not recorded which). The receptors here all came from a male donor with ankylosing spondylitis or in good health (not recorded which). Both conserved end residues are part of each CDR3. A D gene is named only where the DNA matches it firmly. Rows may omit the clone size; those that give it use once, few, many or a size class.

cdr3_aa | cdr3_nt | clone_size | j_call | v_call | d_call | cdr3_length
CASSKDGGHQPQHF | TGTGCCAGCAGTAAAGACGGGGGGCATCAGCCCCAGCATTTT | many | TRBJ1-5 | TRBV12-3/TRBV12-4 | - | 14
CASSLSGSLSYEQYF | TGTGCCAGCAGCTTGAGTGGGAGTCTCTCCTACGAGCAGTACTTC | - | TRBJ2-7 | TRBV5-5 | - | 15
CATSSGGLGTGELFF | TGTGCCACCAGCAGTGGGGGGCTCGGCACCGGGGAGCTGTTTTTT | many | TRBJ2-2 | TRBV15 | - | 15
CASSLDLRQGEQFF | TGTGCCAGCAGCTTAGACCTTCGGCAGGGTGAGCAGTTCTTC | few | TRBJ2-1 | TRBV11-2 | - | 14
CASSHGGTGSGEQFF | TGTGCCAGCAGCCACGGCGGGACCGGGTCGGGTGAGCAGTTCTTC | few | TRBJ2-1 | TRBV11-3 | - | 15
CASSHPKNEQFF | TGTGCCAGCAGCCACCCGAAGAATGAGCAGTTCTTC | - | TRBJ2-1 | TRBV7-2 | - | 12
CASNVPGANVLTF | TGTGCCAGCAACGTCCCTGGGGCCAACGTCCTGACTTTC | few | TRBJ2-6 | TRBV7-9 | - | 13
CASSRPEGLNTEAFF | TGTGCCAGCAGCCGGCCCGAGGGGCTGAACACTGAAGCTTTCTTT | many | TRBJ1-1 | TRBV13 | - | 15
CASWGTSGLTDTQYF | TGTGCCAGCTGGGGGACTAGCGGCCTTACAGATACGCAGTATTTT | many | TRBJ2-3 | TRBV6-1 | TRBD2 | 15
CASSQTLGKNEQFF | TGTGCCAGCAGCCAGACACTAGGAAAGAATGAGCAGTTCTTC | - | TRBJ2-1 | TRBV14 | - | 14
CASSREGGRYEQYF | TGTGCCAGCAGCCGAGAAGGGGGCCGGTACGAGCAGTACTTC | few | TRBJ2-7 | TRBV3-1 | TRBD1 | 14
CSVSTPGTSLDTQYF | TGCAGCGTTTCTACCCCCGGGACTAGTTTGGATACGCAGTATTTT | - | TRBJ2-3 | TRBV29-1 | TRBD2 | 15
CASSPDSIDYEQYF | TGTGCCAGCTCACCAGACAGTATCGACTACGAGCAGTACTTC | many | TRBJ2-7 | TRBV18 | - | 14
CASTLTGALYEQYF | TGTGCCAGCACCCTGACAGGGGCTCTCTACGAGCAGTACTTC | - | TRBJ2-7 | TRBV28 | TRBD1 | 14
CASSSKRLARSYEQYF | TGTGCCAGCAGCAGTAAGAGGCTAGCGAGATCCTACGAGCAGTACTTC | few | TRBJ2-7 | TRBV21-1 | - | 16
CASTNLNTGELFF | TGTGCCAGCACAAACCTGAACACCGGGGAGCTGTTTTTT | few | TRBJ2-2 | TRBV27 | - | 13
CVTERSGDMGKLFF | TGTGTCACGGAGAGAAGCGGGGATATGGGAAAACTGTTTTTT | - | TRBJ1-4 | TRBV19 | - | 14
CASSPSSGGNNNNEQFF | TGTGCCAGCAGCCCCTCGAGCGGGGGGAATAACAACAATGAGCAGTTCTTC | few | TRBJ2-1 | TRBV7-2 | TRBD2 | 17
CASSLARNSPLHF | TGTGCCAGCAGTTTAGCTCGGAATTCACCCCTCCACTTT | many | TRBJ1-6 | TRBV12-3/TRBV12-4 | - | 13
CASSFGGDSTDTQYF | TGCGCCAGCAGCTTTGGGGGAGACAGCACAGATACGCAGTATTTT | few | TRBJ2-3 | TRBV5-1 | - | 15
CASSPRGFYNSPLHF | TGTGCCAGCAGTCCCAGGGGGTTCTATAATTCACCCCTCCACTTT | many | TRBJ1-6 | TRBV6-1 | TRBD1 | 15
CASSQGQYEKLFF | TGTGCCAGCAGCCAGGGACAGTATGAAAAACTGTTTTTT | many | TRBJ1-4 | TRBV3-1 | TRBD1 | 13
CASSLGRDILNTEAFF | TGTGCCAGCAGTTTAGGGAGGGATATCCTAAACACTGAAGCTTTCTTT | many | TRBJ1-1 | TRBV12-3/TRBV12-4 | - | 16
CASMGQGFYGYTF | TGTGCCAGCATGGGACAGGGGTTCTATGGCTACACCTTC | - | TRBJ1-2 | TRBV19 | TRBD1 | 13
CASSYSIAGGYYNEQFF | TGTGCCAGCAGTTACAGCATCGCGGGGGGATACTACAATGAGCAGTTCTTC | few | TRBJ2-1 | TRBV6-2/TRBV6-3 | TRBD2 | 17
CASTKQGAFTEAFF | TGTGCCAGCACCAAACAGGGAGCCTTCACTGAAGCTTTCTTT | many | TRBJ1-1 | TRBV27 | - | 14
CAWSVLQDNEQFF | TGTGCCTGGAGTGTACTACAGGACAATGAGCAGTTCTTC | - | TRBJ2-1 | TRBV30 | - | 13
CASSLGGGTNEKLFF | TGTGCCAGCAGTCTAGGGGGTGGGACTAATGAAAAACTGTTTTTT | - | TRBJ1-4 | TRBV12-3/TRBV12-4 | - | 15
CASRNEGLGETQYF | TGTGCCAGCAGAAATGAGGGGTTGGGGGAGACCCAGTACTTC | - | TRBJ2-5 | TRBV12-3/TRBV12-4 | - | 14
CASSYSPGAAQHATQYF | TGTGCCAGCAGTTATAGTCCCGGGGCCGCGCAGCACGCTACGCAGTATTTT | many | TRBJ2-3 | TRBV6-5 | - | 17
CASSYLKIRARITGELFF | TGTGCCAGCAGTTACCTAAAGATAAGAGCCCGGATCACCGGGGAGCTGTTTTTT | many | TRBJ2-2 | TRBV6-5 | - | 18
CASSLLPGTGQSEQYF | TGTGCCAGCTCACTGCTACCCGGGACAGGACAATCCGAGCAGTACTTC | many | TRBJ2-7 | TRBV18 | TRBD1 | 16
CASSLTVGGNTDTQYF | TGTGCCAGCAGTCTAACGGTAGGAGGAAACACAGATACGCAGTATTTT | many | TRBJ2-3 | TRBV9 | - | 16
CASRGTGNQPQHF | TGTGCCAGCAGGGGGACAGGTAATCAGCCCCAGCATTTT | many | TRBJ1-5 | TRBV12-3/TRBV12-4 | TRBD1 | 13
CASSLEYAGELFF | TGTGCCAGCAGCTTAGAATACGCCGGGGAGCTGTTTTTT | few | TRBJ2-2 | TRBV11-2 | - | 13
CASSLPAEMNTGELFF | TGTGCCAGCAGCTTACCAGCGGAAATGAACACCGGGGAGCTGTTTTTT | - | TRBJ2-2 | TRBV7-2 | - | 16
CASSQEQGNGYTF | TGTGCCAGCAGCCAAGAACAGGGTAATGGCTACACCTTC | many | TRBJ1-2 | TRBV3-1 | - | 13
CASRPGTGGTEAFF | TGTGCCAGCAGACCCGGGACAGGGGGCACTGAAGCTTTCTTT | many | TRBJ1-1 | TRBV5-5 | TRBD1 | 14
CASSPTGDDTYEQYF | TGTGCCAGCAGTCCGACAGGGGACGATACCTACGAGCAGTACTTC | few | TRBJ2-7 | TRBV7-4 | TRBD1 | 15
CASSSDYTTNNEQFF | TGTGCCAGCTCATCGGACTACACGACCAACAATGAGCAGTTCTTC | - | TRBJ2-1 | TRBV18 | - | 15